The clone carrying this T cell receptor beta chain showed up just a few times. Participant ages covered about 18 to 100 years across about 22 US areas. Trimming pared 1 base from V and 2 bases from J, leaving 12 bases between. CDR3 size: 16 residues. Looked up from germline, CDR1 is MDHEN and CDR2 is SYDVKM. The entry originates in a study of blood T cell repertoires in COVID-19. Study as a whole: The samples span acute and convalescent COVID-19 from the United States, Italy and Spain.

Assay used: immunoSEQ multiplex PCR; TCRdb lists only in-frame clones, some missing. The top ten hold around 4% of the sample, which has around 250,000 clones, around 89% seen once. The chain couples TRBV28 to TRBJ1-3; D possibly corresponds to TRBD1 (6 bases). The sequencing sample was made of PBMCs or T cells enriched from blood (not recorded which). The clonotype was recovered from a woman between 25 and 40 years old who had recovered from COVID-19. Here the CDR3 DNA reads TGTGCCAGCAGTTTATCTATCTCAGGGGCTGGAAACACCATATATTTT. Translated: CASSLSISGAGNTIYF.